This is a list of T cell receptor beta chains from one sample in a study of cytomegalovirus exposure and HLA in healthy donors. Generated by immunoSEQ multiplex PCR, the TCRdb table keeps only in-frame clones and is missing some. This table holds roughly 120,000 clones, roughly 14% found once. Sample: PBMCs. These receptors came from a woman in her late teens or twenties in good health and CMV-seronegative. Both conserved end residues are part of each CDR3. A D gene is named only where the DNA matches it firmly. Not every row has a clone size; where given, it reads once, few, many or a size class.

v_call	j_call	clone_size	d_call	cdr3_aa	cdr3_nt
TRBV6-1	TRBJ2-7	NA	TRBD2	CASISGRTTGQYF	TGTGCCAGCATCAGCGGGAGGACAACGGGGCAGTACTTC
TRBV5-8	TRBJ2-7	few	TRBD2	CASRIAGAYEQYF	TGTGCCAGCAGGATAGCGGGGGCATACGAGCAGTACTTC
TRBV7-9	TRBJ1-4	NA	TRBD1	CASSLGQVATNEKLFF	TGTGCCAGCAGCTTGGGACAGGTGGCAACTAATGAAAAACTGTTTTTT
TRBV5-5	TRBJ1-1	few	NA	CASSWAMNTEAFF	TGTGCCAGCAGCTGGGCCATGAACACTGAAGCTTTCTTT
TRBV19	TRBJ2-7	NA	TRBD1	CASKGTGLYEQYF	TGTGCCAGTAAGGGGACAGGGCTCTACGAGCAGTACTTC
TRBV2	TRBJ2-1	once	NA	CASSDMRRIHNEQFF	TGTGCCAGCAGTGATATGCGGAGGATCCACAATGAGCAGTTCTTC
TRBV29-1	TRBJ1-1	NA	NA	CSATGGVNTEAFF	TGCAGCGCCACTGGGGGGGTAAACACTGAAGCTTTCTTT
TRBV10-3	TRBJ2-2	NA	TRBD1	CAISEMDRRNTGELFF	TGTGCCATCAGTGAGATGGACAGGAGGAACACCGGGGAGCTGTTTTTT
TRBV4-2	TRBJ1-2	NA	TRBD1	CASSQASGTGYGYTF	TGTGCCAGCAGCCAAGCCTCCGGGACAGGGTATGGCTACACCTTC
TRBV5-1	TRBJ1-3	NA	NA	CASSLAGAKLGNTIYF	TGCGCCAGCAGCTTGGCTGGGGCGAAGTTGGGAAACACCATATATTTT
TRBV7-2	TRBJ2-1	few	TRBD1	CASSPGQGYNEQFF	TGTGCCAGCAGCCCGGGACAGGGGTACAATGAGCAGTTCTTC
TRBV7-9	TRBJ2-7	few	TRBD2	CASSGEGSEIREQYF	TGTGCCAGCAGCGGGGAGGGGAGCGAAATACGCGAGCAGTACTTC
TRBV11-2	TRBJ1-2	few	NA	CASSLGANYGYTF	TGTGCCAGCAGCTTAGGAGCTAACTATGGCTACACCTTC
TRBV6-5	TRBJ2-3	few	TRBD2	CASSYPSRGGTQYF	TGTGCCAGCAGTTACCCTTCGCGGGGGGGAACGCAGTATTTT
TRBV5-4	TRBJ2-1	few	TRBD2	CASSLGTSVYNEQFF	TGTGCCAGCAGCTTGGGGACTAGTGTTTACAATGAGCAGTTCTTC
TRBV7-9	TRBJ2-5	few	TRBD2	CASSSRLAKKWETQYF	TGTGCCAGCAGCTCCCGACTAGCGAAAAAATGGGAGACCCAGTACTTC
TRBV15	TRBJ1-4	NA	NA	CATSRGGVSTNEKLFF	TGTGCCACCAGCAGAGGGGGGGTCTCAACTAATGAAAAACTGTTTTTT
TRBV2	TRBJ2-7	NA	NA	CASSRGGYEQYF	TGTGCCAGCAGTCGCGGCGGATACGAGCAGTACTTC
TRBV2	TRBJ1-1	NA	NA	CASSEEGRAFF	TGTGCCAGCAGTGAAGAGGGGCGAGCTTTCTTT
TRBV5-1	TRBJ2-1	NA	TRBD1	CASSSSLDRGNYNEQFF	TGCGCCAGCAGCTCCTCCCTTGACAGGGGAAACTACAATGAGCAGTTCTTC
TRBV27	TRBJ2-4	NA	TRBD1	CASSLSTGDIQYF	TGTGCCAGCAGTTTATCTACAGGGGACATTCAGTACTTC
TRBV4-2	TRBJ2-5	NA	TRBD2	CASSQEREASETQYF	TGTGCCAGCAGCCAAGAGCGGGAGGCCTCAGAGACCCAGTACTTC
TRBV27	TRBJ2-7	NA	NA	CASSYGPMYEQYF	TGTGCCAGCTCCTATGGGCCCATGTACGAGCAGTACTTC
TRBV7-2	TRBJ2-4	few	TRBD1	CASSPGTGSVDIQYF	TGTGCCAGCAGCCCTGGGACAGGGTCGGTAGACATTCAGTACTTC
TRBV4-1	TRBJ1-2	few	NA	CASSQEEQGTYGYTF	TGCGCCAGCAGCCAAGAAGAGCAGGGGACCTATGGCTACACCTTC
TRBV5-6	TRBJ2-5	NA	TRBD2	CASSGGVGLQETQYF	TGTGCCAGCAGCGGGGGGGTGGGGTTACAAGAGACCCAGTACTTC